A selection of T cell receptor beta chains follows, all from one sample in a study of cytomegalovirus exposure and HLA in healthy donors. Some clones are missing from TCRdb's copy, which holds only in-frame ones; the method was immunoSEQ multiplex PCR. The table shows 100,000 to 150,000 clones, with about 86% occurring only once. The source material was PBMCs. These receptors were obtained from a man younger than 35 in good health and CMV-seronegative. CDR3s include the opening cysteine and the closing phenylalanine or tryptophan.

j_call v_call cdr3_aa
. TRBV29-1 CSGKEGYEQYF
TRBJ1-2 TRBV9 CASSLTGFRGYTF
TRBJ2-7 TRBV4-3 CASSDRQGAYEQYF
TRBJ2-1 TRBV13 CASSLGRKYNEQFF
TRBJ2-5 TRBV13 CASSFAGGRETQYF
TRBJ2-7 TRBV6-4 CAPQPHRGSYEQYF
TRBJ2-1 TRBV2 CASPQRGGHGNEQFF
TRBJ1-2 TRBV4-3 CASSQDPPGTGNYGYTF
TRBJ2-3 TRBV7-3 CASSHGTLSDTQYF
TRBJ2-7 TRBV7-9 CASSPDHLGAQEQYF
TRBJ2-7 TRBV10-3 CAITTSGVSVEQYF
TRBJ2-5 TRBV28 CASSPSGGRKTQYF
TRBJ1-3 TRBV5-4 CASRYQGSGNTIYF
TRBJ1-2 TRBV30 CACILGQGYGYTF
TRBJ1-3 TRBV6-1 CASSSTVSSGNTIYF
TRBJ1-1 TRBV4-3 CASSQDSAAGGILGNTEAFF
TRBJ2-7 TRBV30 CAWSDRYEQYF
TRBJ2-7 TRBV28 CASSTGGGYEQYF
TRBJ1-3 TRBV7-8 CASSTMTFGNTIYF
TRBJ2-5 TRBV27 CASSLSRRAETQYF
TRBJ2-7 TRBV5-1 CASSSGLEVRSAEQYF
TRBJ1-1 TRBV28 CASSLWATGTSNTEAFF
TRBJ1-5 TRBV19 CAGGGGRASNQPQHF
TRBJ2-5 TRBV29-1 CSVDRRQETQYF
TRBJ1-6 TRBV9 CASSVEYRGVPLHF
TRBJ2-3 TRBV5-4 CASSIESGDTQYF
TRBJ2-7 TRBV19 CASSIGTGAYEQYF
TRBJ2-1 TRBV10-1 CASSSDGSPYNEQFF
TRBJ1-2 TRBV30 CAWRGLGQSFYGYTF
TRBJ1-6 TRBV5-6 CASSLGVFGTGQRPLHF
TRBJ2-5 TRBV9 CASSVRQGQETQYF
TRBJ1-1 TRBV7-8 CASSPITGWNTEAFF
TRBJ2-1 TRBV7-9 CASSSGLAGGNEQFF
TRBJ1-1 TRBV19 CASSVEDRGREAFF
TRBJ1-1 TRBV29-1 CSVAGQATEAFF
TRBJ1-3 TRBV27 CASSQGLGGNTIYF
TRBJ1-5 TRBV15 CATSRGGRQSNQPQHF
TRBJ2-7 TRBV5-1 CASSLEPQSTVHEQYF
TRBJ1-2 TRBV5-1 CASSLQGIGYYGYTF
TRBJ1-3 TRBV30 CALRTGGYGNTIYF
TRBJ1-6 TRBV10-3 CAISELGQGRNSPLHF
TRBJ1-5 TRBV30 CAWSYHQGLGQPQHF
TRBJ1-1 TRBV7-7 CASSLKQNTEAFF
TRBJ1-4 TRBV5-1 CASSKSGLGTNEKLFF
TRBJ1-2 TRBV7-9 CASSFLTGTSAFNYGYTF
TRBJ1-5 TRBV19 CASLSGTGHQPQHF
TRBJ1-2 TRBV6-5 CASTLTGGGGYTF
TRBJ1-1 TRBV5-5 CASSLASTGRPPNSEAFF
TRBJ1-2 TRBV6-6 CASRRDREDDYTF
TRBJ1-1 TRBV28 CASSLGWRNTEAFF
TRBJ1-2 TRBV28 CASSSRQVNYGYTF
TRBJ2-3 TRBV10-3 CAITGGIPGTDTQYF
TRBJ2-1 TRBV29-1 CSGRAGGLYNEQFF
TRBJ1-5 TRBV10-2 CASSESNRGNQPQHF
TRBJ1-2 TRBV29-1 CSVDDSNYGYTF
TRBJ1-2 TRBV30 CAWSVGVPTF
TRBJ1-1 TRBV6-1 CASSEFVDRGWYTEAFF